This T cell receptor (beta chain) was profiled in a study of T cell responses to AZD1222 COVID-19 vaccine. Measured with immunoSEQ multiplex PCR; TCRdb has only the in-frame clones, and not every one. The table has roughly 100,000 clones, roughly 90% seen once. Germline assignment: CDR1 LGHNA and CDR2 YSLEER. V dropped 0 bases and J dropped 0 bases, with 6 bases sitting between them. CDR3 length: 16 amino acids. Study findings and constraints: Elevations in Spike-specific TCR breadth and depth followed administration of two AZD1222 doses. A reported finding is that nearly half of spike-specific TCRs target unmutated variant regions.

This clone was observed a handful of times. As yet, its antigen is unknown. The chain links TRBV4-3 to TRBJ2-6; D unclear. The receptor's source is an adult who received the AZD1222 COVID-19 vaccine. The sample here was peripheral blood, taken 28 days after the second AZD1222 dose. The CDR3 here is CASSQDSSSGANVLTF. CDR3 nucleotide sequence: TGCGCCAGCAGCCAAGATTCATCCTCTGGGGCCAACGTCCTGACTTTC.